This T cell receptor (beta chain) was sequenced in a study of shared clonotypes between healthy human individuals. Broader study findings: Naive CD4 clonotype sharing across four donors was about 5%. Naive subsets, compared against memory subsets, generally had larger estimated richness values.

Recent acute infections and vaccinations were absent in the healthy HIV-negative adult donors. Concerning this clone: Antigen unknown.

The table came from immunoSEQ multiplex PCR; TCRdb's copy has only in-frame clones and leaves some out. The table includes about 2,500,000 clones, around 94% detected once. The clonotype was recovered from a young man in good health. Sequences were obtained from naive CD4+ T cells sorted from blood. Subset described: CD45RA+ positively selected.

Here the CDR3 reads CASSPRKQGSTEAFF. The CDR3 DNA is TGTGCCAGCAGTCCCCGAAAACAGGGAAGCACTGAAGCTTTCTTT. The chain employs TRBV6-5 and TRBJ1-1; TRBD1 might be the D (6 bases). V was trimmed by 5 bases and J by 4 bases, leaving 17 bases between them. The CDR3 has 15 amino acids. Germline V gives CDR1 MNHEY, CDR2 SVGAGI.